The T cell receptor (beta chain) described here comes from a study of Ad26.COV2.S vaccination and SARS-CoV-2 variants. Looking at the study overall: Once or twice, 56 days apart, Ad26.COV2.S was delivered intramuscularly. Notes on the study in general: An underestimation of total T cell responses may have resulted from the TCR breadth and depth analyses.

The treatment is: roughly 18 received Ad26.COV2.S at low or high dose, single or two shots; 5 received placebo; per-sample allocation not given. Each sample was drawn 63 days after the first injection (of vaccine or placebo). At a Boston site, the person donating was an adult of 18-55 years. Profiled with immunoSEQ multiplex PCR; TCRdb holds only in-frame clones, not every one. This table has approximately 240,000 clones, more than 75% appearing once. About this clone itself: What it binds is unknown.

The CDR3 totals 16 residues. Germline V gene data show CDR1 as MNHNS and CDR2 as SASEGT. Trimming removed 4 bases from V and 0 bases from J; junction bases left unmatched: 6. Sequencing used peripheral blood, obtained in a trial of Ad26.COV2.S vaccine versus placebo. This rearrangement joins TRBV6-1 to TRBJ1-5, with 7 positions matching TRBD1. This sequence was found in a person between 18 and 65 years old who received the Ad26.COV2.S COVID-19 vaccine or a placebo. The CDR3 DNA reads as TGTGCCAGCAGTGCCCAGGGGGGGATTAGCAATCAGCCCCAGCATTTT. Amino acid sequence: CASSAQGGISNQPQHF.